The rows below give T cell receptor beta chains drawn from one sample of a study of blood T cell repertoires in COVID-19. The repertoire was sequenced with immunoSEQ multiplex PCR; TCRdb's copy has only in-frame clones and lacks some. This table has around 250,000 clones, approximately 90% appearing once. The sequenced material came from peripheral blood. The receptors originated from a woman aged 25 to 45 with active or convalescent COVID-19. The CDR3 runs from the conserved cysteine through the conserved F or W. A D gene is named only where the DNA matches it firmly. Clone size is shown for a subset of rows, as once, few, many or a class of expanded clone.

v_call: TRBV5-1
clone_size: -
j_call: TRBJ2-3
d_call: TRBD2
cdr3_nt: TGCGCCAGCAGCTTGGGGACTAGCGGGGGTCGCACAGATACGCAGTATTTT
cdr3_aa: CASSLGTSGGRTDTQYF

v_call: TRBV28
clone_size: -
j_call: TRBJ1-5
d_call: TRBD1
cdr3_nt: TGTGCCAGCAGTTTTCTTGGACAGGGAATTAATCAGCCCCAGCATTTT
cdr3_aa: CASSFLGQGINQPQHF

v_call: TRBV28
clone_size: -
j_call: TRBJ2-7
d_call: TRBD1
cdr3_nt: TGTGCCAGCGGCAGGAAGACAGGGGGCGCGGAGTCCTACGAGCAGTACTTC
cdr3_aa: CASGRKTGGAESYEQYF

v_call: TRBV12-3/TRBV12-4
clone_size: -
j_call: TRBJ2-7
d_call: TRBD2
cdr3_nt: TGTGCCAGCAGTATTAGCGGGGGGGGCGAGCAGTACTTC
cdr3_aa: CASSISGGGEQYF

v_call: TRBV10-3
clone_size: -
j_call: TRBJ2-1
d_call: TRBD2
cdr3_nt: TGTGCCGTCGGAGCGGGGGTTAGCTCCTACAATGAGCAGTTCTTC
cdr3_aa: CAVGAGVSSYNEQFF

v_call: TRBV7-3
clone_size: -
j_call: TRBJ2-3
d_call: -
cdr3_nt: TGTGCCAGCAGCTTTACAGGACGCCTTACAGATACGCAGTATTTT
cdr3_aa: CASSFTGRLTDTQYF

v_call: TRBV5-4
clone_size: once
j_call: TRBJ2-2
d_call: -
cdr3_nt: TGTGCCAGCAGCGGGCAGATAGGCGCGAACACCGGGGAGCTGTTTTTT
cdr3_aa: CASSGQIGANTGELFF

v_call: TRBV19
clone_size: -
j_call: TRBJ2-1
d_call: -
cdr3_nt: TGTGCCAGTATGGAAGAGGGGCGGGGATACAATGAGCAGTTCTTC
cdr3_aa: CASMEEGRGYNEQFF

v_call: TRBV29-1
clone_size: -
j_call: TRBJ1-5
d_call: -
cdr3_nt: TGCAGCGTTCTTTTGGGGGGGCGCAATCAGCCCCAGCATTTT
cdr3_aa: CSVLLGGRNQPQHF

v_call: TRBV19
clone_size: -
j_call: TRBJ1-4
d_call: -
cdr3_nt: TGTGCCAGTAGTATTCCCAGGGTCCATCAATCAACTAATGAAAAACTGTTTTTT
cdr3_aa: CASSIPRVHQSTNEKLFF

v_call: TRBV28
clone_size: -
j_call: TRBJ1-5
d_call: -
cdr3_nt: TGTGCCACTAAATCAGGAATCCAGCCCCAGCATTTT
cdr3_aa: CATKSGIQPQHF

v_call: TRBV2
clone_size: -
j_call: TRBJ2-3
d_call: -
cdr3_nt: TGTGCCAGCAGTGCCCCTGACGGGGGGCTGGGAGATACGCAGTATTTT
cdr3_aa: CASSAPDGGLGDTQYF

v_call: TRBV30
clone_size: -
j_call: TRBJ1-1
d_call: -
cdr3_nt: TGTGCCTGGGACAGGACGGAGAACACTGAAGCTTTCTTT
cdr3_aa: CAWDRTENTEAFF

v_call: TRBV25-1
clone_size: -
j_call: TRBJ1-2
d_call: TRBD1
cdr3_nt: TGTGCCTGGGCTTTCGGGTTGGGACAGGGGGTTGACGGCTACACCTTC
cdr3_aa: CAWAFGLGQGVDGYTF

v_call: TRBV27
clone_size: -
j_call: TRBJ1-2
d_call: -
cdr3_nt: TGTGCCAGCAGCTCGCAGGGCAGTGGGGGCTACACCTTC
cdr3_aa: CASSSQGSGGYTF

v_call: TRBV5-1
clone_size: once
j_call: TRBJ1-1
d_call: -
cdr3_nt: TGCGCCAGCAGCTTGGAAGGGGCGAACACTGAAGCTTTCTTT
cdr3_aa: CASSLEGANTEAFF

v_call: TRBV5-1
clone_size: -
j_call: TRBJ2-1
d_call: -
cdr3_nt: TGCGCCAGCAGCCCGGTCCACGTCCTAACCGACAATGAGCAGTTCTTC
cdr3_aa: CASSPVHVLTDNEQFF

v_call: TRBV21-1
clone_size: -
j_call: TRBJ2-7
d_call: -
cdr3_nt: TGTGCCAGCAGCTGGACCCCGCCGGGACAGTCCCTGGAGACCCAAAATAGCTACGAGCAGTACTTC
cdr3_aa: CASSWTPPGQSLETQNSYEQYF

v_call: TRBV6-5
clone_size: -
j_call: TRBJ1-1
d_call: -
cdr3_nt: TGTGCCGGGGGGGAATTGAACACTGAAGCTTTCTTT
cdr3_aa: CAGGELNTEAFF

v_call: TRBV12-3/TRBV12-4
clone_size: -
j_call: TRBJ1-2
d_call: -
cdr3_nt: TGTGCCAGCAGTTTAATCAGGGGCCATGGCTACACCTTC
cdr3_aa: CASSLIRGHGYTF

v_call: TRBV4-2
clone_size: -
j_call: TRBJ2-7
d_call: TRBD1
cdr3_nt: TGTGCCAGCAGCCAAGATCAGGGACAGGGGATTTCGAAGCAGTACTTC
cdr3_aa: CASSQDQGQGISKQYF

v_call: TRBV6-4
clone_size: -
j_call: TRBJ2-1
d_call: TRBD2
cdr3_nt: TGTGCCAGCAGTGTAACGGGGGGGCCCTACAATGAGCAGTTCTTC
cdr3_aa: CASSVTGGPYNEQFF

v_call: TRBV5-5
clone_size: -
j_call: TRBJ1-1
d_call: -
cdr3_nt: TGTGCCAGCAGCCCCGCCTGGCGAACAGATGAAGCTTTCTTT
cdr3_aa: CASSPAWRTDEAFF

v_call: TRBV28
clone_size: -
j_call: TRBJ1-1
d_call: -
cdr3_nt: TGTGCCAGCAGTTTTGTCCCCCCGGGAAGAACTGAAGCTTTCTTT
cdr3_aa: CASSFVPPGRTEAFF

v_call: TRBV6-5
clone_size: -
j_call: TRBJ1-2
d_call: TRBD1
cdr3_nt: TGTGCCAGCATTACCGGGACAGGGTACTATGGCTACACCTTC
cdr3_aa: CASITGTGYYGYTF

v_call: TRBV6-1
clone_size: -
j_call: TRBJ2-2
d_call: -
cdr3_nt: TGTGCCAGCGCGATAGCCGGGGAGCTGTTTTTT
cdr3_aa: CASAIAGELFF

v_call: TRBV6-5
clone_size: -
j_call: TRBJ1-2
d_call: TRBD1
cdr3_nt: TGTGCCAGCAGTACAGACAGGGGGCTTGGCTACACCTTC
cdr3_aa: CASSTDRGLGYTF

v_call: TRBV21-1
clone_size: -
j_call: TRBJ2-7
d_call: -
cdr3_nt: TGTGCCAGCAGCCGGGACAGGATATACGAGCAGTACTTC
cdr3_aa: CASSRDRIYEQYF

v_call: TRBV27
clone_size: -
j_call: TRBJ1-4
d_call: -
cdr3_nt: TGTGCCAGCAGTCCCGGGAGATTCAATGAAAAACTGTTTTTT
cdr3_aa: CASSPGRFNEKLFF

v_call: TRBV5-4
clone_size: -
j_call: TRBJ2-5
d_call: -
cdr3_nt: TGTGCCAGCAATTCCGGTGGGGGGGCGTACCAAGAGACCCAGTACTTC
cdr3_aa: CASNSGGGAYQETQYF

v_call: TRBV20-1
clone_size: -
j_call: TRBJ1-3
d_call: -
cdr3_nt: TGCAGTGCTAGACAGGGAAACACCATATATTTT
cdr3_aa: CSARQGNTIYF

v_call: TRBV4-1
clone_size: -
j_call: TRBJ2-1
d_call: TRBD1
cdr3_nt: TGCGCCAGCAGCCAAGGACAGGGTCTTCTGTTCTTC
cdr3_aa: CASSQGQGLLFF

v_call: TRBV7-9
clone_size: once
j_call: TRBJ2-5
d_call: -
cdr3_nt: TGTGCCAGCAGCTTATACCAGCGGGAAGAGACCCAGTACTTC
cdr3_aa: CASSLYQREETQYF

v_call: TRBV2
clone_size: -
j_call: TRBJ1-2
d_call: TRBD1
cdr3_nt: TGTGCTTGCACTTTCGACAGGGCGCTGGCTGGCTACACCTTC
cdr3_aa: CACTFDRALAGYTF

v_call: TRBV7-9
clone_size: -
j_call: TRBJ2-7
d_call: TRBD1
cdr3_nt: TGTGCCAGCAGCTTTCGGACAGGGCTCTCCTACGAGCAGTACTTC
cdr3_aa: CASSFRTGLSYEQYF

v_call: TRBV7-2
clone_size: -
j_call: TRBJ2-1
d_call: TRBD1
cdr3_nt: TGTGCCAGCAGCTCACAGGGGTTTCGAGAGCAGTTCTTC
cdr3_aa: CASSSQGFREQFF

v_call: TRBV2
clone_size: -
j_call: TRBJ1-2
d_call: -
cdr3_nt: TGTGCCAGCAATTCCGCAGGTCGGAATGGCTACACCTTC
cdr3_aa: CASNSAGRNGYTF

v_call: TRBV15
clone_size: -
j_call: TRBJ1-4
d_call: -
cdr3_nt: TGTGCCACCAGCAGAGATCTCCAGAATGAAAAACTGTTTTTT
cdr3_aa: CATSRDLQNEKLFF

v_call: TRBV6-2/TRBV6-3
clone_size: few
j_call: TRBJ1-4
d_call: -
cdr3_nt: TGTGCCAGCAGTTACGGTGCACCCACGGGTGAAAAACTGTTTTTT
cdr3_aa: CASSYGAPTGEKLFF

v_call: TRBV6-1
clone_size: -
j_call: TRBJ2-4
d_call: -
cdr3_nt: TGTGCCAGCAGTGAGCCAGGGATGGCCAAAAACATTCAGTACTTC
cdr3_aa: CASSEPGMAKNIQYF

v_call: TRBV28
clone_size: -
j_call: TRBJ2-1
d_call: -
cdr3_nt: TGTGCCTTGGGGAGACTCTACAATGAGCAGTTCTTC
cdr3_aa: CALGRLYNEQFF

v_call: TRBV6-2/TRBV6-3
clone_size: -
j_call: TRBJ2-1
d_call: TRBD2
cdr3_nt: TGTGCCAGCAGTTACGAAGGACTAGCGGGGGACGGGTCCTACAATGAGCAGTTCTTC
cdr3_aa: CASSYEGLAGDGSYNEQFF

v_call: TRBV9
clone_size: -
j_call: TRBJ2-2
d_call: TRBD2
cdr3_nt: TGTGCCAGCAGCCCTACTAGCGGGGGGCCATCCGGGGAGCTGTTTTTT
cdr3_aa: CASSPTSGGPSGELFF

v_call: TRBV4-3
clone_size: once
j_call: TRBJ1-2
d_call: TRBD1
cdr3_nt: TGCGCCAGCAGCCCGCGACAGGGGGCTGGGGGCTACACCTTC
cdr3_aa: CASSPRQGAGGYTF

v_call: TRBV6-5
clone_size: few
j_call: TRBJ1-2
d_call: TRBD1
cdr3_nt: TGTGCCAGCAGTTACAGGGGGCGAGGCTACACCTTC
cdr3_aa: CASSYRGRGYTF

v_call: TRBV2
clone_size: -
j_call: TRBJ2-7
d_call: TRBD1
cdr3_nt: TGTGCCAGCGAGGGACAGGGTTCCTACGAGCAGTACTTC
cdr3_aa: CASEGQGSYEQYF

v_call: TRBV6-5
clone_size: -
j_call: TRBJ2-2
d_call: -
cdr3_nt: TGTGCCAGCAGGGACTCACCCACCGGGGAGCTGTTTTTT
cdr3_aa: CASRDSPTGELFF